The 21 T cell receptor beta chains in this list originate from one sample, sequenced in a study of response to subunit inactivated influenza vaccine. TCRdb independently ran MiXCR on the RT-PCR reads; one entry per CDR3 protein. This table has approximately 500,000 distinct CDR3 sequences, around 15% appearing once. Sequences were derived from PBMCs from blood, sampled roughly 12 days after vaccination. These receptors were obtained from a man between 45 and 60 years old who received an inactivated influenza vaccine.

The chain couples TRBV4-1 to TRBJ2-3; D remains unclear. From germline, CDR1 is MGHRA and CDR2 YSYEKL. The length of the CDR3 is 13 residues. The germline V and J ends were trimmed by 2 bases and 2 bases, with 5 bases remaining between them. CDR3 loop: CASSQPITDTQYF. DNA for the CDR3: TGCGCCAGCAGCCAACCTATCACAGATACGCAGTATTTT.

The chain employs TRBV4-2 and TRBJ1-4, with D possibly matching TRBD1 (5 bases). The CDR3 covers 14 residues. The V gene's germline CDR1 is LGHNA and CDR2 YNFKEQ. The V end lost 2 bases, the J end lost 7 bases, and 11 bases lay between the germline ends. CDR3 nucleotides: TGTGCCAGCAGCCAACCCGGGGCAGCTGAAAAACTGTTTTTT. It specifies CASSQPGAAEKLFF.

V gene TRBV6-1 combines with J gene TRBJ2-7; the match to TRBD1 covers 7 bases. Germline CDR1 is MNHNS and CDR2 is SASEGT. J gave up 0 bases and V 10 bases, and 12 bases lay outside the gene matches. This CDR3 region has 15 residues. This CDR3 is CATVGVRDSSYEQYF. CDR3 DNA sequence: TGTGCCACCGTGGGAGTTCGGGACAGCTCCTACGAGCAGTACTTC.

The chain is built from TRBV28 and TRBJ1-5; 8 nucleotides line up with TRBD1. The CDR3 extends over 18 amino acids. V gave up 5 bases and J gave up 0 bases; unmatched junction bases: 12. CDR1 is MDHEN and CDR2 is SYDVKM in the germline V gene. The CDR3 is CASSPRTGTAVSNQPQHF. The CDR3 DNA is TGTGCCAGCAGTCCCCGGACAGGGACAGCCGTTAGCAATCAGCCCCAGCATTTT.

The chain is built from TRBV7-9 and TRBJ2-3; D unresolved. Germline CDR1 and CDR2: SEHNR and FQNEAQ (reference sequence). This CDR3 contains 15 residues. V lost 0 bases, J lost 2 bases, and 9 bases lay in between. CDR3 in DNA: TGTGCCAGCAGCTTAGCAGTGGACCCCACAGATACGCAGTATTTT. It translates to CASSLAVDPTDTQYF.

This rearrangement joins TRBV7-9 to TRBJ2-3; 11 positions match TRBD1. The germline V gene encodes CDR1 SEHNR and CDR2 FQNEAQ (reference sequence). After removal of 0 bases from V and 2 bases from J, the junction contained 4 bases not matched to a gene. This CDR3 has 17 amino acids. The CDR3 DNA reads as TGTGCCAGCAGCTTAGCGGGGACAGGGGGATCCACAGATACGCAGTATTTT. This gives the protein CASSLAGTGGSTDTQYF. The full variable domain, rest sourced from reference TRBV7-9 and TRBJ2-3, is DTGVSQNPRHKITKRGQNVTFRCDPISEHNRLYWYRQTLGQGPEFLTYFQNEAQLEKSRLLSDRFSAERPKGSFSTLEIQRTEQGDSAMYLCASSLAGTGGSTDTQYFGPGTRLTVL.

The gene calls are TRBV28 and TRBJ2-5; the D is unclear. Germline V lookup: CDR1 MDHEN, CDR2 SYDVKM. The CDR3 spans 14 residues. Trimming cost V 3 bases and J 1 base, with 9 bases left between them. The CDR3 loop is CASSFWSFQETQYF. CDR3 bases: TGTGCCAGCAGTTTCTGGTCCTTCCAAGAGACCCAGTACTTC.

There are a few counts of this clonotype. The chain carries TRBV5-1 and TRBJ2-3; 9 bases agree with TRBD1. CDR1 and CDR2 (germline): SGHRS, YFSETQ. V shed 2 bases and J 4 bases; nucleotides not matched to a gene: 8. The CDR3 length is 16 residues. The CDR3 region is CASSLRDRVVADTQYF. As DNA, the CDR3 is TGCGCCAGCAGCTTAAGGGACAGGGTCGTCGCAGATACGCAGTATTTT.

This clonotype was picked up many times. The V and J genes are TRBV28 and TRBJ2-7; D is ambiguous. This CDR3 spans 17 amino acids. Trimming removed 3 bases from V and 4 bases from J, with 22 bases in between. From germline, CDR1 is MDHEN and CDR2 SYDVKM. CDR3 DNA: TGTGCCAGCAGTTTTGATAATTTCTTGTCCCCCAGATACGAGCAGTACTTC. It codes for CASSFDNFLSPRYEQYF.

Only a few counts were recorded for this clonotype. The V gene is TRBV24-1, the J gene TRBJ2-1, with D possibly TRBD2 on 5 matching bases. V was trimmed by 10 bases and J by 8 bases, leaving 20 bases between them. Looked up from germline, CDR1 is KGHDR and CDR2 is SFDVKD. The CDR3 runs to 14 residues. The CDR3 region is CATNRGLSGDEQFF. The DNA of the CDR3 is TGTGCCACTAACCGGGGATTATCAGGAGATGAGCAGTTCTTC.

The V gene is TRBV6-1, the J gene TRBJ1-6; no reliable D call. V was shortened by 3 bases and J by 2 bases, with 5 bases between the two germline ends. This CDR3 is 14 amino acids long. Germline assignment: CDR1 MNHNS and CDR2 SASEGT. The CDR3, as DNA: TGTGCCAGCAGTGAGTACACCTATAATTCACCCCTCCACTTT. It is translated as CASSEYTYNSPLHF.

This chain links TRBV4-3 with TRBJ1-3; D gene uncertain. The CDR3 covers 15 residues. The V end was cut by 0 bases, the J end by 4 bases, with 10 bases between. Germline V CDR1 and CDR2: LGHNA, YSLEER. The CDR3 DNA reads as TGCGCCAGCAGCCAAGATGGCAGGTCCGGAAACACCATATATTTT. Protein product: CASSQDGRSGNTIYF.

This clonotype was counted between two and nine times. The CDR3 loop is CASRPGQIYNQPQHF. CDR3 sequence (DNA): TGTGCCAGCAGGCCCGGACAGATTTACAATCAGCCCCAGCATTTT. The V call is TRBV6-2 or TRBV6-3, the J call TRBJ1-5; a weak D match, TRBD1 (6 bases). Trimming removed 6 bases at V and 3 bases at J, with 15 bases between. The CDR3 loop spans 15 amino acids. CDR1 is MNHEY, CDR2 SVGEGT, per germline.

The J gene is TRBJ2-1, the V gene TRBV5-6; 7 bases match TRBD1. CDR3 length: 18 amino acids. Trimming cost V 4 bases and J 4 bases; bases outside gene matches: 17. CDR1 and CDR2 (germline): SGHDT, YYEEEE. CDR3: CASSQNRQGLASYNEQFF. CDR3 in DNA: TGTGCCAGCAGCCAAAACCGACAGGGTCTGGCTTCTTACAATGAGCAGTTCTTC.

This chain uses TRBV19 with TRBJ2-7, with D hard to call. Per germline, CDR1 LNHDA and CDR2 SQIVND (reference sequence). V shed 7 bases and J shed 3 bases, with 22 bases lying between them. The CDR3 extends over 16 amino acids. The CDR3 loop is CASTHLVVVPCYEQYF. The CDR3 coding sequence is TGTGCCAGTACCCACCTCGTGGTAGTGCCATGCTACGAGCAGTACTTC.

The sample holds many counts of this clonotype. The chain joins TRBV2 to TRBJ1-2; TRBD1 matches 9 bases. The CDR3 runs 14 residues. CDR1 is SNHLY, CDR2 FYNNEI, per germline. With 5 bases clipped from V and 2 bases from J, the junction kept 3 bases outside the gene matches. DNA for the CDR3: TGTGCCAGCAGTCTACAGGGGGCGAACTATGGCTACACCTTC. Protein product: CASSLQGANYGYTF.

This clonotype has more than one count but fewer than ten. The CDR3 nucleotides read TGTGCCAGCAGCCAGATGTCCCGTCAGCCCCAGCATTTT. It yields the protein CASSQMSRQPQHF. The chain carries TRBV3-1 and TRBJ1-5; the D is unclear. V gave up 3 bases and J gave up 6 bases, with 9 bases separating them. Germline V gene sequence: CDR1 LGHDT, CDR2 YNNKEL (reference sequence). This CDR3 region has 13 residues.

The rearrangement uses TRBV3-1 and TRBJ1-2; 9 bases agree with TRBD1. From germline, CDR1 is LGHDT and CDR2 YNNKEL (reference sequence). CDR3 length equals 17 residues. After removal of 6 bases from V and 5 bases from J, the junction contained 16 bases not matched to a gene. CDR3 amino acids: CASRSGPGQGLFYGYTF. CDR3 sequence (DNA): TGTGCCAGCAGGTCGGGACCGGGACAGGGATTATTTTATGGCTACACCTTC.

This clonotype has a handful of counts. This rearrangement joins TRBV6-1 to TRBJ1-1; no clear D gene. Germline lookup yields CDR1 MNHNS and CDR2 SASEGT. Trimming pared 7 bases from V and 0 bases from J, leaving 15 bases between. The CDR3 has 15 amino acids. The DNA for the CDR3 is TGTGCCAGCAAAATAGGCCTTTACATGAACACTGAAGCTTTCTTT. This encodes CASKIGLYMNTEAFF.

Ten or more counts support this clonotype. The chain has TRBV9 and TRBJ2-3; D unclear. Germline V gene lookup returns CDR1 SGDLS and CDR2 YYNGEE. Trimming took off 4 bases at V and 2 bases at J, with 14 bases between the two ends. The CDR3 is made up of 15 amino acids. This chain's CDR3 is CASSTRTGTTDTQYF. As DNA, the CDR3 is TGTGCCAGCAGCACCCGAACCGGAACCACAGATACGCAGTATTTT.

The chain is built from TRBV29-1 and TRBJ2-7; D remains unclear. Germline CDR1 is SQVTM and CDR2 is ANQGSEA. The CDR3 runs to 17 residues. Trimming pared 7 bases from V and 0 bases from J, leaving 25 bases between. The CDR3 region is CSDLANPRDGSSYEQYF. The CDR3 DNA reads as TGCAGCGATTTAGCTAACCCCCGTGACGGAAGCTCCTACGAGCAGTACTTC.